This T cell receptor (beta chain) derives from a study of cytomegalovirus exposure and HLA in healthy donors (dated by TCRdb to about 2017). About the study as a whole: According to an earlier analysis of around 600 of the donors, about 179 million T cells yielded some 110 million unique TCR beta sequences and 276 Gb of sequence data. In a later analysis, previously published TCR beta repertoires from more than 500 donors were re-analyzed and high-resolution HLA genotyping was added so that TCR occurrence patterns could be studied. The aim of the study was to test whether cataloging public T cell receptors could identify signatures of past pathogen exposure. Of the roughly 400 genotyped donors, 81% fell in the genetic ancestry cluster associated with self-reported Caucasian donors. On average, about 240,000 unique TCR beta nucleotide sequences were sequenced per donor among 398 genotyped donors of the cohort, with 15% to 20% of those sequences being non-productive. A later genetic analysis used genome-wide SNP genotypes for about 65% of the roughly 700 donors, treating that subset as a discovery cohort. Both class I and class II loci were covered by HLA typing, at four-digit resolution. An earlier analysis of approximately 500 of the donors applied high-throughput TCR beta sequencing to assess whether each TCR beta V gene segment acted as functional or pseudogenic. Besides the first cohort of roughly 660 subjects, a separate validation cohort made up of 90 to 150 different subjects was used. A handful of DR-DQ haplotypes were treated as single units for association and clustering because of strong linkage in the cohort. Typing coverage varied by locus: roughly 629-640 donors for A, B, C, DRB1 and DQB1; under 550 for DQA1; nearly 610 for DPA1; fewer than 480 for DPB1. All discovery cohort repertoires had been generated on a single sequencing platform. The study profiled the T cell repertoires of hundreds of subjects by immunosequencing and related them to cytomegalovirus serostatus. The study combined high-throughput TCR immunosequencing, statistical association of individual TCRs with disease status, and machine learning to predict cytomegalovirus infection status. Donor age, sex, ethnicity and CMV serostatus were compiled alongside the repertoire data. An early release that covered some 640 HLA-typed donors contained around 300 gigabases of sequencing data and around 85 million unique TCR sequences. Rather than drawing on any new phenotypic data, the later analysis identified candidate immune exposures from TCR beta sequences and the way those sequences occurred across donors. The paper's findings and limits, for the study overall: A later analysis found that most CMV-associated TCR beta chains appeared HLA-restricted, with HLA associations seemingly driven largely by CMV exposure. The authors suggested that the approach could potentially be extended to other disease states and immunological phenotypes. In an earlier analysis of under 600 of the donors, most TCR beta V segments were observed in productive rearrangements about 87% or about 30% of the time, broadly matching IMGT annotations. Because counts were too low, seventeen rarely observed V segments, including chromosome 9 orphons, were excluded from the earlier analysis of 587 of the donors. Presence/absence analyses assumed roughly uniform sequencing depth across donors, an assumption that may not hold. In vitro tests confirmed that three of the cytomegalovirus-associated TCR beta chains recognize cytomegalovirus antigens. A cluster of highly shared sequence variants was judged likely to be a technical artifact of the sequencing pipeline. A further reported finding was that TCR beta sequences accurately predicted the HLA-A and HLA-B alleles for most subjects in the first cohort. A later analysis found that HLA-associated TCR beta chains were more clonally expanded and had lower generation probabilities than equally common non-associated chains. Assigning TCR associations to individual alleles was difficult when HLA alleles, especially DR and DQ, strongly co-occurred. Because HLA typing was unavailable for some donors at each locus, only the typed subset was used in association tests. In a later genetic analysis, fewer N-insertions in productive TCRs were reported among donors in an Asian-associated ancestry cluster than the roughly 700-donor mean. In a later analysis, TCR association rates were found to vary across HLA loci, with the most associated TCRs seen for DRB1 alleles and the fewest for HLA-C alleles. The classifier was reported to diagnose cytomegalovirus status with high specificity and sensitivity in both the original cohort and the validation cohort. The cohort was sequenced for TCR beta chains only, and without alpha or paired-chain data the features that could be detected were limited. The study gave a list of about 170 TCR beta chains associated with cytomegalovirus. A later genetic analysis associated a missense DCLRE1C variant with V-gene and J-gene trimming of TCR beta chains, and an independent cohort replicated the association. Several of the top co-occurrence clusters appeared to be linked to parvovirus B19, influenza, CMV and Epstein-Barr virus, according to a later analysis. At a false discovery rate of 0.05, a later analysis linked roughly 17,000 TCR beta sequences to specific HLA alleles. Across donors, most TCR sequences were observed very rarely, whereas some public TCRs were present in many individuals. Some IMGT-functional V segments, including TRBV6-2 and TRBV6-3, could not be told apart with the 87-base-pair reads, so those segments were excluded. For the cohort, immune exposure information was limited to CMV serostatus. Correlated functional status among segregating V segments might be attributable to linkage disequilibrium, but an unknown experimental factor could not be ruled out.

On this clone itself: Its antigen target is currently unknown. Qualities for individual bases were not recorded, and no much larger clone is one base off.

Receptor amplification or capture employed the immunoSEQ multiplex PCR assay. For the multiplex PCR, a mixture combining 60 forward primers for TCR Vbeta segments and 13 reverse primers for TCR Jbeta segments was used. A multiplex PCR assay on genomic DNA amplified the CDR3 region of rearranged TCR beta genes. The amplified TCR beta libraries were sequenced on the Illumina HiSeq System as 87-base-pair reads. The paper's processing steps were these. In a later analysis, roughly 80 million unique TCR beta chains were counted across the roughly 610 repertoires, and about 10 million of these chains were shared by at least two donors. To remove PCR and sequencing errors, raw reads were error-corrected and collapsed into unique sequences using a nearest-neighbor algorithm that merged closely related sequences. To assign V, D and J gene segments, CDR3 sequences were aligned to IMGT reference sequences. Each retained sequence needed at least a six-nucleotide match to both a V gene segment and a J gene segment. A rearrangement counted as productive if the CDR3 had no stop codons and remained in frame with V and J, and every other rearrangement counted as non-productive. Following IMGT convention, CDR3 was defined as the stretch from the second conserved V-encoded cysteine up to the conserved J-encoded phenylalanine. Sequences without an unambiguous match to a single V gene segment were excluded from the earlier analysis of about 600 of the donors. An earlier analysis of almost 600 of the donors classified V segments as functional when productive rearrangements were above 56.7% and as segregating when the standard deviation between donors was above 5%. To diagnose cytomegalovirus status from the catalog of TCR beta chain sequences, a statistical classification framework was built. V and J gene assignment, in a later analysis, came from comparing TCR nucleotide sequences with IMGT/GENE-DB human TR gene sequences. In a later analysis, CDR3 sequences and most-parsimonious VDJ recombination scenarios were assigned using the TCRdist pipeline. In a later analysis, each TCR beta chain was defined by its CDR3 amino acid sequence together with its V-gene family, and reads lacking a unique V-gene family were excluded. As a way to deal with suspected cross-contamination and a sequencing artifact, a later analysis dropped 450 to 600 nucleotide sequences that were highly shared and had low generation probability. For each public chain, a later analysis derived a clonal expansion index from normalized ranks of inferred template counts within each repertoire. Generation probabilities in a later analysis came from a VDJ recombination model fitted to out-of-frame rearrangements, and those results were checked against IGoR. A later analysis scored TCR-TCR, TCR-HLA and TCR-CMV co-occurrence with hypergeometric tests, applying a repertoire-size bias correction to TCR pairs. In a later analysis, false discovery rates were estimated by permuting HLA or CMV assignments 20 times. In a later analysis, co-occurring TCRs were grouped using DBSCAN, and TCRdist sequence similarity was added for clustering within HLA-allele-positive subsets. Repertoires with fewer than 30,000 or more than 120,000 public chains, plus five repertoires with anomalous nucleotide sharing, were excluded from co-occurrence clustering. TCRdb mirrors the immuneACCESS table, restricted to in-frame sequences. Some clones are absent from its copies; in checked studies, under half trace to an unresolved V gene, and the reason for the others is unknown. Clone size and the V and J calls come from that table; the DNA yielded D and trimming. This sample comprises 150,000 to 200,000 clones, 70% to 80% of them detected only once. The ten most abundant clones make up around 3.4% of the sample.

The CDR3, cysteine through phenylalanine, is 16 amino acids long. Here the CDR3 DNA is all that survives: 48 bases in frame from base 1. V lost 5 bases and J lost 3 bases; the stretch between them is 20 bases long. The germline V gene (reference sequence) sets CDR1 to MNHEY and CDR2 to SMNVEV. The cohort comprised some 700 healthy bone marrow donors. All cohort members were sampled while nominally healthy, although unrecorded immune exposures were likely present. The donor tested CMV seropositive and was one of the 289 seropositive cohort members. Each donor provided a peripheral blood sample, and peripheral blood mononuclear cells were used for TCR beta sequencing. Genomic DNA extraction from the blood cell samples was performed with the Qiagen DNeasy Blood Extraction Kit.

The TCR originated in a man younger than 40 in good health and CMV-seropositive. The sequence joins TRBV27 to TRBJ2-7, with TRBD1 perhaps the D gene, on 6 matching bases. The sequencing sample was made of PBMCs. The CDR3 region reads CASSPVLSGHFYEQYF. The DNA sequence reads TGTGCCAGCAGTCCAGTCCTATCGGGACACTTCTACGAGCAGTACTTC.